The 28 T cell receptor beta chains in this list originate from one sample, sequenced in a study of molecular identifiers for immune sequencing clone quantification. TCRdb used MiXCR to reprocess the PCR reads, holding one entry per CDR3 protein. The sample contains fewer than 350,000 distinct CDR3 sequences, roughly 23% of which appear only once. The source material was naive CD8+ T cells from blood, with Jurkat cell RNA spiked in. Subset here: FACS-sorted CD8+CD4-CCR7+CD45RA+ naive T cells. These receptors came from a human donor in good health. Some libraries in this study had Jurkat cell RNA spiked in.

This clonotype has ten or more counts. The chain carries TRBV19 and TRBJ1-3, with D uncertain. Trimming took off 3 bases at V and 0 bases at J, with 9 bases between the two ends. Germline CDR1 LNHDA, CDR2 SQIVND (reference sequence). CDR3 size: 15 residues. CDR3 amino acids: CASSIHMSSGNTIYF. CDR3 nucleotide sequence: TGTGCCAGTAGTATCCACATGAGCTCTGGAAACACCATATATTTT.

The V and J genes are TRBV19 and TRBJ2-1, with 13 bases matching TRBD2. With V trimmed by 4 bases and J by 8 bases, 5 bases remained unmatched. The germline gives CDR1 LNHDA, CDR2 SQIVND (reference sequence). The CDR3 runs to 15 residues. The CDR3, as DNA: TGTGCCAGTAGTAGACTAGCGGGAGGCCGCGATGAGCAGTTCTTC. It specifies CASSRLAGGRDEQFF.

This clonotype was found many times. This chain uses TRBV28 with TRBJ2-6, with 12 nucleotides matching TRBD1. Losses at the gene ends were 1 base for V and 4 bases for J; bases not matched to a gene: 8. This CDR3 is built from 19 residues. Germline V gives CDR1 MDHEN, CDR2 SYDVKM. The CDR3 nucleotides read TGTGCCAGCAGTTTATCTCCGGGACAGGGGGCGAGAGGGGCCAACGTCCTGACTTTC. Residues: CASSLSPGQGARGANVLTF.

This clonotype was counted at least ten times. The CDR3 sequence is CASSPWDSSYEQYF. CDR3 coding DNA: TGTGCCAGCAGCCCATGGGACAGCTCCTACGAGCAGTACTTC. V and J are TRBV9 and TRBJ2-7; 7 nucleotides line up with TRBD1. The CDR3 totals 14 residues. Losses at the gene ends were 4 bases for V and 0 bases for J; bases not matched to a gene: 4. Looked up from germline, CDR1 is SGDLS and CDR2 is YYNGEE.

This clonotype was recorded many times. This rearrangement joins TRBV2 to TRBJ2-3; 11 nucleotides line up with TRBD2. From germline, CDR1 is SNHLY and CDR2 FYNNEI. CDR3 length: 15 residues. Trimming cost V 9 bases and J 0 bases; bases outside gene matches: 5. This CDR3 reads CASLTSGVSTDTQYF. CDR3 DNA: TGTGCCAGTCTGACTAGCGGGGTTAGCACAGATACGCAGTATTTT.

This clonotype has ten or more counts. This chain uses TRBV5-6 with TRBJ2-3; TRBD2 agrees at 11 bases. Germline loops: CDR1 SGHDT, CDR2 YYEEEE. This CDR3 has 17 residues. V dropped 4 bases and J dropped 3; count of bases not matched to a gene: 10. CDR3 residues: CASSPEVAGGRTDTQYF. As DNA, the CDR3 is TGTGCCAGCAGCCCCGAGGTAGCGGGAGGGCGTACAGATACGCAGTATTTT.

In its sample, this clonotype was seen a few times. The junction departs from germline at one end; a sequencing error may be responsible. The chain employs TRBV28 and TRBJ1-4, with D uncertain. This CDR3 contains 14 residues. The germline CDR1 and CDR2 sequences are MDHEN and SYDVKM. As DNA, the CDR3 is TGTGCCAGCAGTTATACCCCCAACGCGGGGAAACCGTTTTTT. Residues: CASSYTPNAGKPFF.

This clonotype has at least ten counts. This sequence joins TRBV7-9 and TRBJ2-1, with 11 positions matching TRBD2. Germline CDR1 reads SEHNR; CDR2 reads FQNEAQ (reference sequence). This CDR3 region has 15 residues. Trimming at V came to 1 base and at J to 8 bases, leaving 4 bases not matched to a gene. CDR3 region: CASSLGLTSGDEQFF. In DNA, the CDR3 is TGTGCCAGCAGCTTAGGTTTGACTAGCGGGGATGAGCAGTTCTTC.

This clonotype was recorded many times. CDR3 sequence: CASSLTRGHEQYF. The CDR3 DNA reads as TGTGCCAGCAGTTTAACCAGGGGCCACGAGCAGTACTTC. The rearrangement links TRBV27 to TRBJ2-7, with D possibly TRBD1 on 6 matching bases. Between the trimmed V and J ends, which lost 2 bases and 5 bases, there was a span of 10 bases. CDR1 and CDR2 from the germline V gene are MNHEY and SMNVEV (reference sequence). CDR3 length: 13 residues.

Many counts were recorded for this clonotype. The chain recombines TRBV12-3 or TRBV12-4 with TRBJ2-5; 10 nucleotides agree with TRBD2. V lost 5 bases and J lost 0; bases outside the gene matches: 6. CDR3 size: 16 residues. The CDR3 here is CASSPNSGGYQETQYF. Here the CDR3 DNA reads TGTGCCAGCAGTCCTAATAGCGGGGGGTACCAAGAGACCCAGTACTTC.

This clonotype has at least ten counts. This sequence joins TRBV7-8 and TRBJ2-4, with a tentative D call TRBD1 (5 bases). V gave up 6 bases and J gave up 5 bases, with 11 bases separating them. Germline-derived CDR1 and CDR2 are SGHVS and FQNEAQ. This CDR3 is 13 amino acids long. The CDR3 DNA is TGTGCCAGCAGTCGATTAGGGGAAAACATTCAGTACTTC. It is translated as CASSRLGENIQYF.

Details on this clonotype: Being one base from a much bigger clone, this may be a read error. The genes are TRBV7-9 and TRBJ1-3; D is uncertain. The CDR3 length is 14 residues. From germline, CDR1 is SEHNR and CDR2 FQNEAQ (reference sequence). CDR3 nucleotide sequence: TGTGCCGGCAGCTCTCCGGAGGCTGGAAACACCATATATTTT. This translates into CAGSSPEAGNTIYF.

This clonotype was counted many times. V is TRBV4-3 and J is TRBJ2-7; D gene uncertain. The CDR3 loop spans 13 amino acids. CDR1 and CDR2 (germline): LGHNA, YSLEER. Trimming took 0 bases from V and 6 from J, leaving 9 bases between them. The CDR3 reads CASSQERLGEQYF. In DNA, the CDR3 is TGCGCCAGCAGCCAAGAACGGTTGGGCGAGCAGTACTTC.

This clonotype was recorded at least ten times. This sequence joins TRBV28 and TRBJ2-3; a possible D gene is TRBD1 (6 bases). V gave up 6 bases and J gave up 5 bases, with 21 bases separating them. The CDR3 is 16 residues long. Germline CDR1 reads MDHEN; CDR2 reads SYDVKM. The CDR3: CASRAGDDLQEDTQYF. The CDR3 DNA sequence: TGTGCCAGCAGGGCAGGGGACGATCTTCAGGAAGATACGCAGTATTTT.

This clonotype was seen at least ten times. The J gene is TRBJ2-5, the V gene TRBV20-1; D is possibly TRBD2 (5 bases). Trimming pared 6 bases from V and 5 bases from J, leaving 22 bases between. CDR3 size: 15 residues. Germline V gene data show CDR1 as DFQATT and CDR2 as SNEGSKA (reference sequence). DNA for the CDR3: TGCAGTGCCCGGCCGGACTGGGTACCGGGGGAGACCCAGTACTTC. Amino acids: CSARPDWVPGETQYF.

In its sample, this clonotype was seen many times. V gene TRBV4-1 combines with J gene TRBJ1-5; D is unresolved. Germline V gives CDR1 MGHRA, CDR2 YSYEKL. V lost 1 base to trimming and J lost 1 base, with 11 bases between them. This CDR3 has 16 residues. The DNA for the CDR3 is TGCGCCAGCAGCCAAGTCGGTAGGGAAAGCAATCAGCCCCAGCATTTT. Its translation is CASSQVGRESNQPQHF.

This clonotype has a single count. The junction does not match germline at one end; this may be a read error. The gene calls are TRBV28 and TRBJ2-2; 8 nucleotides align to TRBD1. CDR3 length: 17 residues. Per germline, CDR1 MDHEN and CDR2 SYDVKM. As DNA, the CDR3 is TGTGCCAGCAGTTACACCTCTAGACAGGGGTTCCCCGGGGGGCTGTTTTTT. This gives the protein CASSYTSRQGFPGGLFF.

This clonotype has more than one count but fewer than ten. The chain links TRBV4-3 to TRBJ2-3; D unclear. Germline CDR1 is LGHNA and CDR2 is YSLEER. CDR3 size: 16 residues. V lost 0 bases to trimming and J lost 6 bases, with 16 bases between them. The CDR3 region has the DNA TGCGCCAGCAGCCAAGATGTGACAACATTGGGGGATACGCAGTATTTT. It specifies CASSQDVTTLGDTQYF.

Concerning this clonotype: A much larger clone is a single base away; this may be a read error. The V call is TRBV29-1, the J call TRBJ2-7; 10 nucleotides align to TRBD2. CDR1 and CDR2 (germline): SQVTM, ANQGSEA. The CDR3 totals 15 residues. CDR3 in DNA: TGCAGCGTTCTCGCTGCACTAGCGGGATCTTACGGGCAGTACTTC. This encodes CSVLAALAGSYGQYF.

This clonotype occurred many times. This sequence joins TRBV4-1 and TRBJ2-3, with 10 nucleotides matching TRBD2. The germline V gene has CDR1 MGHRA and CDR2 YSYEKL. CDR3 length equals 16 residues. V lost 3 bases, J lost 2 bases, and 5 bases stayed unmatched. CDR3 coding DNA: TGCGCCAGCAGCCACTTACTAGCGGGGCCCACAGATACGCAGTATTTT. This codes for CASSHLLAGPTDTQYF.

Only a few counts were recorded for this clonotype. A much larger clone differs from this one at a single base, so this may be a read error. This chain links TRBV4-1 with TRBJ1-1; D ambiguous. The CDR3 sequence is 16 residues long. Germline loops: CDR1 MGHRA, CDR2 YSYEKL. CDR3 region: CARSQDPGARATEAFF. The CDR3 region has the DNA TGCGCCAGGAGCCAAGACCCGGGAGCCCGGGCCACTGAAGCTTTCTTT.

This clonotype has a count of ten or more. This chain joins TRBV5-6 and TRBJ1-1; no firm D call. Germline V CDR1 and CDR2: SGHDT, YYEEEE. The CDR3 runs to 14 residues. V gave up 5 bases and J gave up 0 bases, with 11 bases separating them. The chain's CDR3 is CASRLIRMNTEAFF. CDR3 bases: TGTGCCAGCAGACTTATCAGAATGAACACTGAAGCTTTCTTT.

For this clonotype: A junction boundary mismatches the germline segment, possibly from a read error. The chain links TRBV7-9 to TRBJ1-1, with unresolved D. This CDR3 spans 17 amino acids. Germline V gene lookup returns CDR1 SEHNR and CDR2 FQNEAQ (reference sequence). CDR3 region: CAGSLALSGPYDTEAFF. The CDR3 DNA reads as TGTGCCGGCAGCTTAGCACTTTCCGGGCCCTACGACACTGAAGCTTTCTTT. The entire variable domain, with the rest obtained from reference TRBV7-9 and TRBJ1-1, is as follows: DTGVSQNPRHKITKRGQNVTFRCDPISEHNRLYWYRQTLGQGPEFLTYFQNEAQLEKSRLLSDRFSAERPKGSFSTLEIQRTEQGDSAMYLCAGSLALSGPYDTEAFFGQGTRLTVV.

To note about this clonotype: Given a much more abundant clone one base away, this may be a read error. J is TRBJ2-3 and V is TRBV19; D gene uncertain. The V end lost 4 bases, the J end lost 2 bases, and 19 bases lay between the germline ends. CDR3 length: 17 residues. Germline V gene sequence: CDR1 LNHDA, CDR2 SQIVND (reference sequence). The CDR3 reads CASSTDPVLMNTDTQYF. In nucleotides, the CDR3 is TGTGCCAGTAGTACAGACCCTGTTTTAATGAACACAGATACGCAGTATTTT. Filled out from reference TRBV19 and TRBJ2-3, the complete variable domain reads DGGITQSPKYLFRKEGQNVTLSCEQNLNHDAMYWYRQDPGQGLRLIYYSQIVNDFQKGDIAEGYSVSREKKESFPLTVTSAQKNPTAFYLCASSTDPVLMNTDTQYFGPGTRLTVL.

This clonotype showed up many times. CDR3 coding DNA: TGTGCCAGCAGCTTAGTTACAGGGGGCATTGTAGTGACCCAGTACTTC. Translating it yields CASSLVTGGIVVTQYF. The J gene is TRBJ2-5, the V gene TRBV7-2; TRBD1 aligns across 9 bases. Trimming cost V 1 base and J 7 bases; bases outside gene matches: 10. The length of the CDR3 is 16 residues. The germline gives CDR1 SGHTA, CDR2 FQGNSA.

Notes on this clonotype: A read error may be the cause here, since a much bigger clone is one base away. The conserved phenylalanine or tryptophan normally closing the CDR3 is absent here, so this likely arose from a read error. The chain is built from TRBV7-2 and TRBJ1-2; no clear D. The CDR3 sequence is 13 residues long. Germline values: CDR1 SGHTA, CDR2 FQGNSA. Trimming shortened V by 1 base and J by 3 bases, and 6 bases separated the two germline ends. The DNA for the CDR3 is TGTGCCAGCAGCTTAGGAGATTACTATGGCTACACCTCC. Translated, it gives CASSLGDYYGYTS.

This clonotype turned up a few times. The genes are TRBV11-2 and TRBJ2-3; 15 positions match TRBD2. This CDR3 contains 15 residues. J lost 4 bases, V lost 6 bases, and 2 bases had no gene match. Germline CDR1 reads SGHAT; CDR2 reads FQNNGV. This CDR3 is CASRWTSGGADTQYF. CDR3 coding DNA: TGTGCCAGCAGGTGGACTAGCGGGGGGGCAGATACGCAGTATTTT.

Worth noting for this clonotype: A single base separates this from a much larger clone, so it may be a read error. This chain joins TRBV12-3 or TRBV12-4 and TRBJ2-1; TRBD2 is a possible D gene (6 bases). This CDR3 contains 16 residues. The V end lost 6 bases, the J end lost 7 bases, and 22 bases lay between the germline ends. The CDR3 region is CASSRFGYDGGNEQFF. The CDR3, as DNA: TGTGCCAGCAGCAGATTCGGGTACGACGGAGGGAATGAGCAGTTCTTC.